This TCR beta chain was identified in a study of blood T cell repertoires in COVID-19. At the level of the study: Sites across the United States, Italy and Spain contributed samples from acute and convalescent COVID-19.

Clones were sequenced by immunoSEQ multiplex PCR, and TCRdb holds only the in-frame ones, with some missing. The table lists around 250,000 clones, roughly nine tenths of them singletons. The ends were cut back, 4 bases at V and 0 bases at J, with 11 bases in the middle. CDR3 length equals 15 residues. Germline V gene sequence: CDR1 SGDLS, CDR2 YYNGEE. The rearrangement links TRBV9 to TRBJ2-1, with D unclear. This receptor was taken from a man aged 55-75 years with acute or convalescent COVID-19. Input material: peripheral blood. The CDR3 here is CASSPRLGSYNEQFF. The DNA of the CDR3 is TGTGCCAGCAGCCCCCGACTGGGCTCCTACAATGAGCAGTTCTTC.